This T cell receptor beta chain is from a study of control samples from healthy donors and cancer patients. Method: immunoSEQ multiplex PCR; TCRdb's copy keeps in-frame clones and lacks some. The table records more than 85,000 clones, around nine tenths of them present only once. This CDR3 contains 14 residues. The germline CDR1 and CDR2 sequences are KGHDR and SFDVKD. V lost 7 bases and J lost 3; bases outside the gene matches: 4. This rearrangement joins TRBV24-1 to TRBJ2-3; 9 nucleotides match TRBD1. Sequenced: PBMCs. The source of this sequence is an older woman with lung cancer. This chain's CDR3 is CATSFDRGTDTQYF. The CDR3, as DNA: TGTGCCACCAGCTTTGACAGGGGGACAGATACGCAGTATTTT.